The 27 T cell receptor beta chains below come from one sample, sequenced in a study of cytomegalovirus exposure and HLA in healthy donors. PCR primers comprised 60 Vbeta and 13 Jbeta primers. Only in-frame clones appear in the TCRdb table, and some are missing; sequencing was by immunoSEQ multiplex PCR. The profile shows about 83,000 clones, approximately 70% of them singletons. What was sequenced was PBMCs. The receptors were sampled from a man aged 60 to 75 in good health and CMV-seronegative.

The genes are TRBV30 and TRBJ2-5; TRBD2 aligns across 8 bases. The CDR3 spans 14 residues. With V trimmed by 1 base and J by 5 bases, 6 bases remained unmatched. The germline CDR1 and CDR2 sequences are GTSNPN and SVGIG (reference sequence). CDR3 in amino acids: CAWSGGLVGETQYF. The CDR3 nucleotides read TGTGCCTGGAGTGGGGGACTAGTCGGCGAGACCCAGTACTTC.

The chain links TRBV19 to TRBJ2-3; 8 bases are shared with TRBD2. Germline CDR1 reads LNHDA; CDR2 reads SQIVND (reference sequence). The length of the CDR3 is 16 residues. J was trimmed by 2 bases and V by 6 bases; bases with no gene match: 10. Here the CDR3 DNA reads TGTGCCAGTAGCTCGATGGGAGCGGGGGTCACAGATACGCAGTATTTT. This gives the protein CASSSMGAGVTDTQYF.

The J gene is TRBJ2-7, the V gene TRBV5-1; D unclear. The germline V gene encodes CDR1 SGHRS and CDR2 YFSETQ. Trimming removed 0 bases from V and 3 bases from J, with 7 bases in between. CDR3 length equals 13 residues. CDR3 in DNA: TGCGCCAGCAGCTTGGGCGAGATCTACGAGCAGTACTTC. Translating gives CASSLGEIYEQYF.

The chain carries TRBV5-4 and TRBJ2-7; 7 nucleotides line up with TRBD1. J was trimmed by 6 bases and V by 3 bases; bases with no gene match: 9. CDR3 length: 14 amino acids. CDR1 and CDR2 (germline): SGHNT, YYREEE (reference sequence). In DNA, the CDR3 is TGTGCCAGCAGCTCCCGGGACAGCCGGCGCGAGCAGTACTTC. It encodes CASSSRDSRREQYF.

The sample holds one count of this clone. The DNA for the CDR3 is TGTGCCAGTAGTGCCTACAGGGGCGATGAGCAGTTCTTC. Residues: CASSAYRGDEQFF. The gene calls are TRBV19 and TRBJ2-1; 7 bases are a match to TRBD1. The CDR3 is 13 residues long. CDR1 and CDR2 from the germline V gene are LNHDA and SQIVND (reference sequence). The J segment lost 8 bases and the V segment lost 5 bases, leaving 6 bases of the junction unmatched.

This chain links TRBV14 with TRBJ1-2; no definite D call. The CDR3 has 14 residues. Germline CDR1 is SGHDN and CDR2 is FVKESK. With 0 bases removed from V and 4 bases from J, the gap between germline ends came to 9 bases. The CDR3 region has the DNA TGTGCCAGCAGCCAAGATAGCGGTTTCTATGGCTACACCTTC. Translation: CASSQDSGFYGYTF.

DNA for the CDR3: TGTGCCAGCAGTCCGGGTCACTCCTACAATGAGCAGTTCTTC. Its translation is CASSPGHSYNEQFF. The chain uses TRBV27 and TRBJ2-1; D unresolved. Trimming removed 5 bases from V and 0 bases from J, with 8 bases in between. This CDR3 comprises 14 residues. Germline V gene data show CDR1 as MNHEY and CDR2 as SMNVEV (reference sequence).

This CDR3 reads CASSESGTGELFF. The CDR3 coding sequence is TGTGCCAGCAGTGAGTCGGGTACCGGGGAGCTGTTTTTT. This chain joins TRBV6-1 and TRBJ2-2; D unresolved. The CDR3 is 13 residues long. Germline CDR1 and CDR2: MNHNS and SASEGT. The V and J ends lost 3 bases and 5 bases respectively, with 7 bases between them.

CDR3 nucleotide sequence: TGCGCCAGCAGCCCGACCCCAACGGGAGTTGACAATGAGCAGTTCTTC. It is translated as CASSPTPTGVDNEQFF. This sequence joins TRBV5-1 and TRBJ2-1; tentatively, D is TRBD2 (6 bases). The CDR3 covers 16 residues. Trimming cost V 4 bases and J 5 bases, with 19 bases left between them. Germline CDR1 SGHRS, CDR2 YFSETQ.

The chain uses TRBV7-2 and TRBJ1-3; D gene uncertain. From germline, CDR1 is SGHTA and CDR2 FQGNSA. The length of the CDR3 is 14 residues. The V and J ends lost 1 base and 1 base respectively, with 5 bases between them. This CDR3 reads CASSLVNSGNTIYF. In nucleotides, the CDR3 is TGTGCCAGCAGCTTAGTAAATTCTGGAAACACCATATATTTT.

This chain uses TRBV5-4 with TRBJ2-1; possibly TRBD2 for D (6 bases). CDR3 length: 13 residues. Deletions cut 0 bases from V and 5 bases from J, with 6 bases between. Germline V lookup: CDR1 SGHNT, CDR2 YYREEE (reference sequence). DNA of the CDR3: TGTGCCAGCAGCTTGGGACTAGACAATGAGCAGTTCTTC. This encodes CASSLGLDNEQFF.

V usage is TRBV2 and J usage is TRBJ1-2; 8 nucleotides line up with TRBD1. Per germline, CDR1 SNHLY and CDR2 FYNNEI. V shed 2 bases, J shed 6 bases, and the junction held 11 bases outside the gene matches. The length of the CDR3 is 16 residues. CDR3 region: CASSEMGGQATDGYTF. In DNA form, the CDR3 reads TGTGCCAGCAGTGAAATGGGGGGACAGGCAACCGATGGCTACACCTTC.

This clone was recorded once. This chain joins TRBV28 and TRBJ2-1, with a tentative D call TRBD2 (6 bases). Germline V CDR1 and CDR2: MDHEN, SYDVKM. V shed 7 bases and J shed 12 bases, with 25 bases lying between them. CDR3 length: 15 amino acids. CDR3 protein: CASTTFGTGPGGQFF. CDR3 sequence (DNA): TGTGCCAGCACCACGTTTGGGACCGGCCCCGGGGGGCAGTTCTTC.

DNA for the CDR3: TGCGCCAGCAGCGACGGGACTAGCGGCCTCAATGAGCAGTTCTTC. It translates to CASSDGTSGLNEQFF. V usage is TRBV5-1 and J usage is TRBJ2-1, with 11 bases lining up with TRBD2. This CDR3 comprises 15 residues. Germline V gene sequence: CDR1 SGHRS, CDR2 YFSETQ. The V gene end was trimmed by 4 bases and the J gene end by 6 bases; junction bases not matched to a gene: 6.

The gene calls are TRBV5-4 and TRBJ1-2, with a possible D match to TRBD1 (6 bases). Trimming took 3 bases from V and 0 from J, leaving 12 bases between them. CDR3 length: 15 residues. Germline CDR1 SGHNT, CDR2 YYREEE (reference sequence). In DNA form, the CDR3 reads TGTGCCAGCAGCTCCCAGGGGCAAGCTAACTATGGCTACACCTTC. Translation gives CASSSQGQANYGYTF.

Only one count was recorded for this clone. The rearrangement uses TRBV9 and TRBJ2-1; 14 nucleotides match TRBD2. CDR3 length: 21 residues. V shed 0 bases and J 0 bases; nucleotides not matched to a gene: 11. CDR1 is SGDLS and CDR2 is YYNGEE in the germline V gene. The CDR3 spells CASSVATGLAGGPRSYNEQFF. CDR3 sequence (DNA): TGTGCCAGCAGCGTAGCCACCGGACTAGCGGGAGGCCCCCGCTCCTACAATGAGCAGTTCTTC.

The gene calls are TRBV6-5 and TRBJ2-4; the D gene is possibly TRBD2 (6 bases). There are 13 residues in the CDR3. Germline CDR1 reads MNHEY; CDR2 reads SVGAGI. Trimming left V 5 bases short and J 4 bases short, with 9 bases between. The CDR3 region has the DNA TGTGCCAGCAGTGGCCGGGAGAAAAACATTCAGTACTTC. This translates into CASSGREKNIQYF.

The V and J genes are TRBV29-1 and TRBJ2-3; D is unclear. CDR3 length equals 12 residues. Germline V gene data show CDR1 as SQVTM and CDR2 as ANQGSEA. Trimming took 4 bases from V and 0 from J, leaving 5 bases between them. This chain's CDR3 is CSVAPSTDTQYF. CDR3 coding DNA: TGCAGCGTTGCCCCAAGCACAGATACGCAGTATTTT.

This clone was seen a handful of times. V gene TRBV5-1 combines with J gene TRBJ2-7, with a tentative D call TRBD1 (5 bases). Germline assignment: CDR1 SGHRS and CDR2 YFSETQ. The length of the CDR3 is 15 residues. V lost 3 bases and J 3 bases, leaving 16 bases between the germline ends. As DNA, the CDR3 is TGCGCCAGCAGCTCGCCAGACAGAACGATCTACGAGCAGTACTTC. Amino acids: CASSSPDRTIYEQYF.

V gene TRBV14 combines with J gene TRBJ2-3; TRBD2 matches 9 bases. This CDR3 is built from 16 residues. CDR1 and CDR2 (germline): SGHDN, FVKESK. J was trimmed by 5 bases and V by 2 bases; bases with no gene match: 8. This CDR3 is CASSQPTLAGLDTQYF. CDR3 in DNA: TGTGCCAGCAGCCAACCCACGCTAGCGGGGTTAGATACGCAGTATTTT.

CDR3 DNA: TGTGCCAGCAGCTTAGTAGAGGGTATGATTGGTTACACCTTC. It yields the protein CASSLVEGMIGYTF. V and J are TRBV7-9 and TRBJ1-2, with D unresolved. The V end was cut by 1 base, the J end by 11 bases, with 17 bases between. Germline values: CDR1 SEHNR, CDR2 FQNEAQ (reference sequence). The CDR3 loop spans 14 amino acids.

The J gene is TRBJ1-4, the V gene TRBV5-6; D unresolved. Trimming took off 0 bases at V and 7 bases at J, with 13 bases between the two ends. CDR1 is SGHDT, CDR2 YYEEEE, per germline. The CDR3 runs to 15 residues. As DNA, the CDR3 is TGTGCCAGCAGCTTGGAGTCGGGAAACCTTGAAAAACTGTTTTTT. Translating gives CASSLESGNLEKLFF.

The genes are TRBV7-2 and TRBJ2-3; maybe TRBD2 (6 bases). CDR3 length equals 15 residues. V gave up 2 bases and J gave up 4 bases, with 13 bases separating them. The germline CDR1 and CDR2 sequences are SGHTA and FQGNSA. CDR3 loop: CASSLIGGLSDTQYF. CDR3 DNA sequence: TGTGCCAGCAGCTTAATAGGAGGGCTCTCAGATACGCAGTATTTT.

This clone was observed a handful of times. The rearrangement joins TRBV10-1 to TRBJ2-1; a possible D gene is TRBD2 (6 bases). V lost 7 bases, J lost 6 bases, and 13 bases lay in between. The CDR3 extends over 13 amino acids. Germline V gives CDR1 WNHNN, CDR2 SYGVQD (reference sequence). CDR3 sequence reads: CASKDSGLNEQFF. The DNA for the CDR3 is TGCGCCAGCAAGGATAGCGGCCTCAATGAGCAGTTCTTC.

This clone was picked up a small number of times. The chain recombines TRBV29-1 with TRBJ1-4; D remains ambiguous. The germline V gene has CDR1 SQVTM and CDR2 ANQGSEA. V lost 4 bases and J 3 bases, leaving 9 bases between the germline ends. CDR3 length: 13 residues. For the CDR3, the DNA is TGCAGCGTTGGTTCCGGTGCTAATGAAAAACTGTTTTTT. This translates into CSVGSGANEKLFF.

The V and J genes are TRBV4-3 and TRBJ1-2; D might be TRBD1 (6 bases). The CDR3 contains 16 residues. Germline CDR1 and CDR2: LGHNA and YSLEER. Between the trimmed V and J ends, which lost 6 bases and 4 bases, there was a span of 21 bases. The chain's CDR3 is CASSPGIPDRLYGYTF. CDR3 sequence (DNA): TGCGCCAGCAGTCCGGGAATTCCTGACAGGCTCTATGGCTACACCTTC.

This rearrangement joins TRBV11-2 to TRBJ2-5; possible D gene TRBD2, 6 bases. Trimming took off 3 bases at V and 5 bases at J, with 10 bases between the two ends. The CDR3 consists of 13 residues. Germline CDR1 is SGHAT and CDR2 is FQNNGV. The CDR3 nucleotides read TGTGCCAGCAGCTTTGGGGAGGCGGAGACCCAGTACTTC. Protein product: CASSFGEAETQYF.